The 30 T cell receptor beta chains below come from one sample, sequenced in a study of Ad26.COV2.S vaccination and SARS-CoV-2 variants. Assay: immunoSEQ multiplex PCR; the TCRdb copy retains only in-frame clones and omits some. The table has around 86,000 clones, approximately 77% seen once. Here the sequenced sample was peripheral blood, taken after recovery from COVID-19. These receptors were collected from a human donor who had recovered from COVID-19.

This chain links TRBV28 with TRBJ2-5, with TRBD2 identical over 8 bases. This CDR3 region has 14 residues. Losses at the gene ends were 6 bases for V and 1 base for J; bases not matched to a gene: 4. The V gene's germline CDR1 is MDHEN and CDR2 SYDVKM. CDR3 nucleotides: TGTGCCAGCAGGGGCGGGGGGACCCAAGAGACCCAGTACTTC. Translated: CASRGGGTQETQYF. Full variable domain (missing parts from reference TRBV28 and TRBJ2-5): DVKVTQSSRYLVKRTGEKVFLECVQDMDHENMFWYRQDPGLGLRLIYFSYDVKMKEKGDIPEGYSVSREKKERFSLILESASTNQTSMYLCASRGGGTQETQYFGPGTRLLVL.

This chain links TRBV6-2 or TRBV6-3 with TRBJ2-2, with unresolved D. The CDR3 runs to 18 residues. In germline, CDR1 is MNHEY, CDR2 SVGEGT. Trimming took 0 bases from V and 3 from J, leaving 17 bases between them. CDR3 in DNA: TGTGCCAGCAGTTACTCGGACGGCGAGACCTTGTACACCGGGGAGCTGTTTTTT. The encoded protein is CASSYSDGETLYTGELFF.

The CDR3 nucleotides read TGTGCCAGCAGCCAAATCCAGGGGTCGAACGAGCAGTACTTC. Protein product: CASSQIQGSNEQYF. This rearrangement joins TRBV3-1 (or the pseudogene TRBV3-2) to TRBJ2-7; maybe TRBD1 (6 bases). This CDR3 spans 14 amino acids. Trimming removed 2 bases from V and 5 bases from J, with 13 bases in between. Germline V gene lookup returns CDR1 LGHDT and CDR2 YNNKEL (reference sequence).

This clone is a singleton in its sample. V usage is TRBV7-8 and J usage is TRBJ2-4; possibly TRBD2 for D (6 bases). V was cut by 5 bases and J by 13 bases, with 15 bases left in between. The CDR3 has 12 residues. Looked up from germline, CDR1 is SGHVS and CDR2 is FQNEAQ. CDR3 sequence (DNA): TGTGCCAGCAGCCGAGGCGGGGATCGACAGTACTTC. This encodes CASSRGGDRQYF.

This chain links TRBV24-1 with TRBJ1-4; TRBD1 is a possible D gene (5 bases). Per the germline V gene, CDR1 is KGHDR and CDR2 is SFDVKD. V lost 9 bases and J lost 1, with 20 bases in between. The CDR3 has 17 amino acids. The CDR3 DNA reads TGTGCCACCGAGACGTACCTAGGTCAGGGAACTAATGAAAAACTGTTTTTT. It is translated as CATETYLGQGTNEKLFF.

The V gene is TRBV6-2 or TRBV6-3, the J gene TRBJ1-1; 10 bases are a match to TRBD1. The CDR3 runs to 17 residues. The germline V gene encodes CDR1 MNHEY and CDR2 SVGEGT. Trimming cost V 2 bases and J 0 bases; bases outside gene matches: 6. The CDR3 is CASSYNPTGGLNTEAFF. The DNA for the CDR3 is TGTGCCAGCAGTTACAACCCGACAGGGGGCTTGAACACTGAAGCTTTCTTT.

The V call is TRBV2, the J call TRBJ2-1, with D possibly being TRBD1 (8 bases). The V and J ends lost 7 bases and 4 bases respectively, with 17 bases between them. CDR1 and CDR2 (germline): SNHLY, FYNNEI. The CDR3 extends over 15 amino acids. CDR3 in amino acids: CASMGGTGTYNEQFF. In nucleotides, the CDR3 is TGTGCCAGCATGGGAGGGACAGGCACTTACAATGAGCAGTTCTTC.

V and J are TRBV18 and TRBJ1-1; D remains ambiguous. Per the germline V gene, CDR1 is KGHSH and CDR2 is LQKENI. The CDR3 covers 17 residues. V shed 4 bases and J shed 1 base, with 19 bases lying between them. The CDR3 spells CASSHRPVGSRNTEAFF. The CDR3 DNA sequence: TGTGCCAGCTCACACCGGCCGGTCGGCTCCCGGAACACTGAAGCTTTCTTT.

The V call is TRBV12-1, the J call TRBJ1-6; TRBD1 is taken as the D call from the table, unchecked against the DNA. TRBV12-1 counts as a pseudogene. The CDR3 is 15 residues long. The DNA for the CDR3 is TGTGCCAGCAGTCGGGACAGGGGTAAAAATTCACCCCTCCACTTT. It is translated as CASSRDRGKNSPLHF.

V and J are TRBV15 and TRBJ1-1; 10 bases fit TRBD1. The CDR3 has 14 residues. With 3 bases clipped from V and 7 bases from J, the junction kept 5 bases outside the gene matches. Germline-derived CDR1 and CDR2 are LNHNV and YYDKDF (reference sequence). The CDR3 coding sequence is TGTGCCACCAGCAGTATGGACAGGGGGATTGAAGCTTTCTTT. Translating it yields CATSSMDRGIEAFF.

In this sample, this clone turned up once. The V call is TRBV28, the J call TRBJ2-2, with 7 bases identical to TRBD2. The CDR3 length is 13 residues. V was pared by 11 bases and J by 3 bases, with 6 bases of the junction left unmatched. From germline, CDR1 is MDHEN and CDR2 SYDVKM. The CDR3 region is CALGGGYTGELFF. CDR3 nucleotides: TGTGCCCTGGGGGGGGGTTACACCGGGGAGCTGTTTTTT.

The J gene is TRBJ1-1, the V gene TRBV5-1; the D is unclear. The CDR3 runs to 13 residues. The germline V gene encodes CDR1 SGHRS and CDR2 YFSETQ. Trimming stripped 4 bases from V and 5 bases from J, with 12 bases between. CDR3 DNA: TGCGCCAGCAGCGTGGGTGGGAAGACTGAAGCTTTCTTT. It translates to CASSVGGKTEAFF.

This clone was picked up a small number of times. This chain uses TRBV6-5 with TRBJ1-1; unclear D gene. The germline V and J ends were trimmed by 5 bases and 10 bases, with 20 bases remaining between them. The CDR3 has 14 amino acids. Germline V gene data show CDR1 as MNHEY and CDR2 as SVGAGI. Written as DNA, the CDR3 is TGTGCCAGCAGTCCCTTCCTTAGGCAACGGGGAGCTTTCTTT. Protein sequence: CASSPFLRQRGAFF.

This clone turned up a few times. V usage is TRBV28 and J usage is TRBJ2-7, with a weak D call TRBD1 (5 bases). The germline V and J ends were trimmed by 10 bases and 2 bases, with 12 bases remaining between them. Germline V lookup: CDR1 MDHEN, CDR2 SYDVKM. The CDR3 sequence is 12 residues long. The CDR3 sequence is CATWGSPYEQYF. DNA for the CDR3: TGTGCCACTTGGGGCTCGCCCTACGAGCAGTACTTC.

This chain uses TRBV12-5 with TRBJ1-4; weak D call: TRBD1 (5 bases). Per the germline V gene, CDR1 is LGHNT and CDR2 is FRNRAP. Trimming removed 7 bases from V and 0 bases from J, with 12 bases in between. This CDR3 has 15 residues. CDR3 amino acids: CASAPGGATNEKLFF. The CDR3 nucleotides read TGTGCTAGTGCCCCGGGGGGGGCAACTAATGAAAAACTGTTTTTT.

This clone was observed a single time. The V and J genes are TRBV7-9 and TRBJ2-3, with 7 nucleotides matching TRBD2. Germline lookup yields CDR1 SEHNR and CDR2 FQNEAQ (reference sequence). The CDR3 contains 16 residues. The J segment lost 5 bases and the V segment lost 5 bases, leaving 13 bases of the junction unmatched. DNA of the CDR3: TGTGCCAGCAGCGAGCGGACTAGTTGGCAAGGAGATACGCAGTATTTT. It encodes CASSERTSWQGDTQYF.

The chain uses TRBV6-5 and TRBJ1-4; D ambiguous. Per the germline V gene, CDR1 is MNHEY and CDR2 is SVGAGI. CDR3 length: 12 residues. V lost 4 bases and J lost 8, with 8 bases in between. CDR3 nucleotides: TGTGCCAGCAGTTCCCCCGGGGAAAAACTGTTTTTT. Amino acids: CASSSPGEKLFF.

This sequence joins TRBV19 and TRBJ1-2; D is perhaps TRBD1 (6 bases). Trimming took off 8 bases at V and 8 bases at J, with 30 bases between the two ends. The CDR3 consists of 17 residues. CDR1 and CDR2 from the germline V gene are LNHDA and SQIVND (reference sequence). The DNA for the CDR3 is TGTGCCAGTCGGGGTATGGTTGGTGGGGGCTCTCCTCAGGGCTACACCTTC. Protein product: CASRGMVGGGSPQGYTF.

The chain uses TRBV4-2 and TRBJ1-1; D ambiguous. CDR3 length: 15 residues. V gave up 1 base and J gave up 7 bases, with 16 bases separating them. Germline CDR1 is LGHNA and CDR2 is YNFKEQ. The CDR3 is CASSQVEGLRSEAFF. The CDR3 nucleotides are TGTGCCAGCAGCCAAGTTGAAGGGTTAAGAAGTGAAGCTTTCTTT.

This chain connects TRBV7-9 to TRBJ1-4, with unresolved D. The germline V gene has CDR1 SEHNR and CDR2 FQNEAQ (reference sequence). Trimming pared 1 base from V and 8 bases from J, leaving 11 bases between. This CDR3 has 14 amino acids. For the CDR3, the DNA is TGTGCCAGCAGCTTAGTCCAGAGTCGAGAAAAACTGTTTTTT. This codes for CASSLVQSREKLFF.

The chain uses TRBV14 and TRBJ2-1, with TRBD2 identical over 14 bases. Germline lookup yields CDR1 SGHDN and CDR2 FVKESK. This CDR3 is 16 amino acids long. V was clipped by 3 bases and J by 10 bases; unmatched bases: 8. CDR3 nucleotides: TGTGCCAGCAGCCAGAGACTAGCGGGAGGGTCCGGGGAGCAGTTCTTC. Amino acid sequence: CASSQRLAGGSGEQFF.

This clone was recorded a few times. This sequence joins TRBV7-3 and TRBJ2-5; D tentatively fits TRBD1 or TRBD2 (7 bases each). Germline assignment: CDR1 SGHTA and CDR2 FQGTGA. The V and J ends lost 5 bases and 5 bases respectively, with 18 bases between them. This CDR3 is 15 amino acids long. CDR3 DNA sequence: TGTGCCAGCAGCATACAGGGGAGGGCCGGGGAGACCCAGTACTTC. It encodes CASSIQGRAGETQYF.

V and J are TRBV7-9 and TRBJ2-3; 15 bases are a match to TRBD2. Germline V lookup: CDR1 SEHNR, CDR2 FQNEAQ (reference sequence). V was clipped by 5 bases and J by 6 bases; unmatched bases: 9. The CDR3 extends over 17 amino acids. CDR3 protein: CASSPGLAGGDRDTQYF. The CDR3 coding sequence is TGTGCCAGCAGCCCAGGACTAGCGGGAGGGGACAGGGATACGCAGTATTTT.

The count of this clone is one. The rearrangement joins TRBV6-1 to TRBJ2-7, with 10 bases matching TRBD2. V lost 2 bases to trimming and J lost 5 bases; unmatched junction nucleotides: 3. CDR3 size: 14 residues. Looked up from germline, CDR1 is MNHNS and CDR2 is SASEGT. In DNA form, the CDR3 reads TGTGCCAGCAGTGAAACTAGCGGGAACGACGAGCAGTACTTC. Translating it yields CASSETSGNDEQYF.

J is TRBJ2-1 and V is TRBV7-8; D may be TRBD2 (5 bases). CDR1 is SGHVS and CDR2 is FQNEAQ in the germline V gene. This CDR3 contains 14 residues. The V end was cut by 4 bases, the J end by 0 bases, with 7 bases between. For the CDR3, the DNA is TGTGCCAGCAGCTCCCGGGGCTCCTACAATGAGCAGTTCTTC. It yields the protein CASSSRGSYNEQFF.

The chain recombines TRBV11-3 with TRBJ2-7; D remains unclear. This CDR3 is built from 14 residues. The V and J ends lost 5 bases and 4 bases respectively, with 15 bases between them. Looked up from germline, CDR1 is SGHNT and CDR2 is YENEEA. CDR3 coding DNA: TGTGCCAGCAGCCTAAGAATAGTACCGTACGAGCAGTACTTC. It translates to CASSLRIVPYEQYF.

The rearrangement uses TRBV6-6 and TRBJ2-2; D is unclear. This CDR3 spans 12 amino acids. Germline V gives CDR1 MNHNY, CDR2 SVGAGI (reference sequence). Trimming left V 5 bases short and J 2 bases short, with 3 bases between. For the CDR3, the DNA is TGTGCCAGCAGTCTCAACACCGGGGAGCTGTTTTTT. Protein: CASSLNTGELFF.

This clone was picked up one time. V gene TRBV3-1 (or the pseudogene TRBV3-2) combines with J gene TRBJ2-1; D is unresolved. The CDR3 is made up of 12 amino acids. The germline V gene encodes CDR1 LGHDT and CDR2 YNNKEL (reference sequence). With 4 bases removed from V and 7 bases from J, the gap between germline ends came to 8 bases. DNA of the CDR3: TGTGCCAGCAGCCTTAGCTGGAATGAGCAGTTCTTC. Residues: CASSLSWNEQFF.

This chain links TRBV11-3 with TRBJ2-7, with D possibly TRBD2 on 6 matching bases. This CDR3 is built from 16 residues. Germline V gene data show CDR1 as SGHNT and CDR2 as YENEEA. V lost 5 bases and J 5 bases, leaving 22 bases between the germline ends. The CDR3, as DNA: TGTGCCAGCAGCCCCATCCGGGGAGGTAGCGTGAACGAGCAGTACTTC. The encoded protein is CASSPIRGGSVNEQYF.

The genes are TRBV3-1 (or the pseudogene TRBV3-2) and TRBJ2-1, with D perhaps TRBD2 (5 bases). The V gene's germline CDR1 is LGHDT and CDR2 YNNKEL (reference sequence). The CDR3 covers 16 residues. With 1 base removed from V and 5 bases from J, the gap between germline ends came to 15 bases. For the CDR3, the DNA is TGTGCCAGCAGCCAAGTAACTAGTGGAAGTAACAATGAGCAGTTCTTC. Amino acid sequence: CASSQVTSGSNNEQFF.